This T cell receptor beta chain was sequenced during a study of blood T cell repertoires in COVID-19. Background on the study: Material from acute and convalescent COVID-19 was sourced from the United States, Italy and Spain.

How the authors handled the data: Amplification of reference gene primers provided the estimated nucleated cell counts. This table comes from immunoSEQ multiplex PCR, and its TCRdb copy is limited to in-frame clones, with some not included. The V and J calls and clone size are taken from that table; D and trimming were inferred from the DNA. The data hold about 230,000 clones, with roughly 84% observed a single time. Trimming cost V 0 bases and J 3 bases; bases outside gene matches: 4. The CDR3 is 15 residues long. CDR1 is LGHNA, CDR2 YSLEER, per germline. Sequenced input: peripheral blood. This rearrangement joins TRBV4-3 to TRBJ2-7, with 8 bases aligning to TRBD2. This clonotype originated in a man in his forties who had recovered from COVID-19. The CDR3 sequence is CASSQERGTSYEQYF. The CDR3 DNA sequence: TGCGCCAGCAGCCAAGAAAGGGGGACTAGCTACGAGCAGTACTTC.